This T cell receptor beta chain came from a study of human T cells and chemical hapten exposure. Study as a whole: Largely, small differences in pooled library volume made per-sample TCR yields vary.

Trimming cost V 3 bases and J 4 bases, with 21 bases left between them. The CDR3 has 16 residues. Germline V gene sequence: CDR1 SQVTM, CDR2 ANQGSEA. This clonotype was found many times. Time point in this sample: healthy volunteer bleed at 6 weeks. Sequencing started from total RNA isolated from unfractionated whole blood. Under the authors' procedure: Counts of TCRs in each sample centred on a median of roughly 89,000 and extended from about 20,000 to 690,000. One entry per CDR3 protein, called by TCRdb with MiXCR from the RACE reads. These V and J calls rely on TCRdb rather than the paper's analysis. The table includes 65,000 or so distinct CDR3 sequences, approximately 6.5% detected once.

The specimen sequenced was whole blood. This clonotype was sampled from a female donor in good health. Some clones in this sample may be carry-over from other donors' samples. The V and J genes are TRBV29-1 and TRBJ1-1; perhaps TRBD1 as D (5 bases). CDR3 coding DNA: TGCAGCGTTGATGAAGGAGGAAGGGGAGGAAGCACTGAAGCTTTCTTT. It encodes CSVDEGGRGGSTEAFF.